The source of this T cell receptor (beta chain) is a study of blood T cell repertoires in COVID-19. Looking at the study overall: Nucleic acid was either cDNA or gDNA, and it came from T cells, B-cell-depleted T cells, or PBMCs.

The length of the CDR3 is 13 residues. The V gene end was trimmed by 4 bases and the J gene end by 4 bases; junction bases not matched to a gene: 5. CDR1 and CDR2 (germline): SGHDT, YYEEEE. The authors' processing: Estimates of nucleated cell counts were drawn from the amplification of reference gene primers. Repertoires were generated with immunoSEQ multiplex PCR, while TCRdb's copy carries only in-frame clones and drops some. From that table come the V and J calls and clone size; the DNA was used to work out D and trimming. The sample lists some 320,000 clones; roughly 90% were seen once. This clone is a singleton in its sample. Participants spanned ages roughly 18 to 95 years and resided in about 24 US areas. In Cohort 3, a recovered donor had either two negative PCRs, clearance, or symptom resolution.

The chain carries TRBV5-6 and TRBJ2-7; 7 bases line up with TRBD2. Sequenced input: PBMCs or T cells enriched from blood (not recorded which). This sequence originates from a man between 60 and 70 years old who had recovered from COVID-19. The CDR3, as DNA: TGTGCCAGCAGCCCACGGGGGGTGTACGAGCAGTACTTC. Translated: CASSPRGVYEQYF.